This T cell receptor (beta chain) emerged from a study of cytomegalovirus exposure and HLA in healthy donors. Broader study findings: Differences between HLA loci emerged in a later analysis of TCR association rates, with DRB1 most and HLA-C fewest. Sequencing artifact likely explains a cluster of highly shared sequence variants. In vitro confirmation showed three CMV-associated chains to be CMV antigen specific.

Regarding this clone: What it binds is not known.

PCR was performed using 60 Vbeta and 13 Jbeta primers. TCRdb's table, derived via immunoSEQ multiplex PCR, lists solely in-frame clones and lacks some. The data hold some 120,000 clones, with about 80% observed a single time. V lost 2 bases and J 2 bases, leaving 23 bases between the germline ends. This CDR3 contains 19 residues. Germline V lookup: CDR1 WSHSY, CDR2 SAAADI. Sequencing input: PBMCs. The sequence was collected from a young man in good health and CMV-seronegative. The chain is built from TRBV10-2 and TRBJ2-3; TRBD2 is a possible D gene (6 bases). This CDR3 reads CASSEPLVLGGTATDTQYF. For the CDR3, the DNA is TGCGCCAGCAGTGAGCCGTTGGTTTTGGGCGGGACGGCCACAGATACGCAGTATTTT.